The 10 T cell receptor beta chains in this list originate from one sample, sequenced in a study of CD8 T cells in Susac syndrome. RNA amounts of about 0.45 to 1 ug underwent reverse transcription with random hexamers. Using its own MiXCR run on the immunoSEQ multiplex PCR reads, TCRdb lists one record per CDR3 protein. The sample gives roughly 190,000 distinct CDR3 sequences, just under 95% of which show up once; around 0.16% is in the top ten. Sample: CD8+ T cells from PBMCs. These receptors were obtained from a human donor with Susac syndrome.

This clonotype was recorded only once. The chain carries TRBV28 and TRBJ2-7; D gene uncertain. Trimming pared 1 base from V and 5 bases from J, leaving 6 bases between. The CDR3 is made up of 12 amino acids. The V gene's germline CDR1 is MDHEN and CDR2 SYDVKM. CDR3 protein: CASSLSRDEQYF. Here the CDR3 DNA reads TGTGCCAGCAGTTTATCTAGGGACGAGCAGTACTTC.

V is TRBV11-2 and J is TRBJ2-1; D is ambiguous. The CDR3 extends over 14 amino acids. The V gene's germline CDR1 is SGHAT and CDR2 FQNNGV. V was trimmed by 0 bases and J by 3 bases, leaving 6 bases between them. The CDR3 coding sequence is TGTGCCAGCAGCTTAGATGAGAACTACAATGAGCAGTTCTTC. This sequence encodes CASSLDENYNEQFF. Variable domain in full (rest from reference TRBV11-2 and TRBJ2-1): EAGVAQSPRYKIIEKRQSVAFWCNPISGHATLYWYQQILGQGPKLLIQFQNNGVVDDSQLPKDRFSAERLKGVDSTLKIQPAKLEDSAVYLCASSLDENYNEQFFGPGTRLTVL.

The gene calls are TRBV7-9 and TRBJ2-3; 11 bases fit TRBD2. V lost 4 bases to trimming and J lost 0 bases; unmatched junction nucleotides: 6. Germline V gene sequence: CDR1 SEHNR, CDR2 FQNEAQ (reference sequence). The CDR3 loop spans 17 amino acids. In nucleotides, the CDR3 is TGTGCCAGCAGCTCCGTGACTAGCGGGATTAGCACAGATACGCAGTATTTT. It codes for CASSSVTSGISTDTQYF.

This clonotype occurred a few times. One end of the junction varies from germline; a read error may be responsible. The chain joins TRBV4-1 to TRBJ1-1; D gene uncertain. The CDR3 spans 14 residues. Looked up from germline, CDR1 is MGHRA and CDR2 is YSYEKL. As DNA, the CDR3 is TGTGCCAGCAGCCAGGAGGGCCGAAACACTGAAGCTTTCTTT. Translated: CASSQEGRNTEAFF.

The chain couples TRBV9 to TRBJ2-7, with TRBD2 identical over 8 bases. CDR3 length equals 15 residues. Per the germline V gene, CDR1 is SGDLS and CDR2 is YYNGEE. V was clipped by 3 bases and J by 5 bases; unmatched bases: 10. The DNA for the CDR3 is TGTGCCAGCAGCGCCGAGAGCGGGAGCAGCGACGAGCAGTACTTC. This sequence encodes CASSAESGSSDEQYF.

In DNA form, the CDR3 reads TGCAGCGGAGCAGGGGGATCGAACACTGAAGCTTTCTTT. Protein product: CSGAGGSNTEAFF. The chain carries TRBV29-1 and TRBJ1-1; 7 bases line up with TRBD1. The CDR3 is 13 residues long. V was clipped by 7 bases and J by 1 base; unmatched bases: 6. Germline-derived CDR1 and CDR2 are SQVTM and ANQGSEA.

The chain uses TRBV28 and TRBJ2-6; D ambiguous. V was cut by 3 bases and J by 1 base, with 7 bases left in between. Germline assignment: CDR1 MDHEN and CDR2 SYDVKM. CDR3 length equals 15 residues. Here the CDR3 DNA reads TGTGCCAGCAGTTTTGTGGGTTCTGGGGCCAACGTCCTGACTTTC. Encoded protein: CASSFVGSGANVLTF.

The chain uses TRBV7-9 and TRBJ2-7, with D hard to call. The CDR3 runs 13 residues. V lost 9 bases, J lost 3 bases, and 15 bases lay in between. CDR1 is SEHNR, CDR2 FQNEAQ, per germline (reference sequence). CDR3 nucleotides: TGTGCCAGTCACGAGGCAGCGAGCTACGAGCAGTACTTC. Translating gives CASHEAASYEQYF.

This chain uses TRBV20-1 with TRBJ1-2; D unresolved. This CDR3 spans 14 amino acids. Germline V gene data show CDR1 as DFQATT and CDR2 as SNEGSKA (reference sequence). Trimming pared 0 bases from V and 4 bases from J, leaving 12 bases between. The CDR3 here is CSARDSNTGYGYTF. The CDR3 coding sequence is TGCAGTGCTAGAGATTCTAACACGGGCTATGGCTACACCTTC.

This clonotype was observed a single time. The J gene is TRBJ1-1, the V gene TRBV5-1, with D unresolved. This CDR3 is built from 11 residues. V gave up 4 bases and J gave up 2 bases, with 3 bases separating them. Germline V gives CDR1 SGHRS, CDR2 YFSETQ. This CDR3 reads CASSENTEAFF. The CDR3 region has the DNA TGCGCCAGCAGCGAAAACACTGAAGCTTTCTTT.